This is a list of T cell receptor beta chains from one sample in a study of CD8 T cells in ankylosing spondylitis. Each CDR3 protein gets one entry after TCRdb re-called the 5' RACE reads with MiXCR. The sample contains about 400,000 distinct CDR3 sequences, roughly 22% of which appear only once. Sequences were obtained from blood, either unsorted or a sorted T cell fraction (not recorded which). The receptor source for this set is a male donor with ankylosing spondylitis or in good health (not recorded which). CDR3s include the opening cysteine and the closing phenylalanine or tryptophan. D genes are given only for firm matches. Size is stated for part of the rows, as once, few or many counts, or as a class when the clone is expanded.

D gene: -
J gene: TRBJ1-6
V gene: TRBV6-1
clone size: -
CDR3 protein: CASRLRGRSSSYNSPLHF
CDR3 DNA: TGTGCCAGCAGGCTCAGGGGCAGATCTAGCTCCTATAATTCACCCCTCCACTTT

D gene: TRBD2
J gene: TRBJ2-1
V gene: TRBV6-4
clone size: -
CDR3 protein: CASSEGLAGPNEQFF
CDR3 DNA: TGTGCCAGCAGTGAAGGGCTAGCGGGGCCCAATGAGCAGTTCTTC

D gene: -
J gene: TRBJ2-7
V gene: TRBV5-1
clone size: many
CDR3 protein: CASSLAGSNEQYF
CDR3 DNA: TGCGCCAGCAGCTTGGCCGGAAGCAACGAGCAGTACTTC

D gene: TRBD1
J gene: TRBJ2-5
V gene: TRBV15
clone size: -
CDR3 protein: CATSRPDRGQETQYF
CDR3 DNA: TGTGCCACCAGCCGCCCGGACAGGGGGCAAGAGACCCAGTACTTC

D gene: -
J gene: TRBJ1-1
V gene: TRBV28
clone size: -
CDR3 protein: CASSADWNTEAFF
CDR3 DNA: TGTGCCAGCAGCGCAGACTGGAACACTGAAGCTTTCTTT

D gene: -
J gene: TRBJ2-1
V gene: TRBV4-1
clone size: -
CDR3 protein: CASSQDGQGLEGEQFF
CDR3 DNA: TGCGCCAGCAGCCAAGATGGGCAGGGCCTTGAGGGTGAGCAGTTCTTC

D gene: TRBD2
J gene: TRBJ2-7
V gene: TRBV11-1
clone size: -
CDR3 protein: CASSSTVPETSGFYEQYF
CDR3 DNA: TGTGCCAGCAGCTCGACGGTTCCGGAGACTAGCGGGTTCTACGAGCAGTACTTC

D gene: -
J gene: TRBJ2-3
V gene: TRBV2
clone size: -
CDR3 protein: CASSAIGGPNADTQYF
CDR3 DNA: TGTGCCAGCAGTGCTATCGGGGGGCCTAACGCAGATACGCAGTATTTT

D gene: -
J gene: TRBJ1-1
V gene: TRBV27
clone size: few
CDR3 protein: CASYGGVGNTEAFF
CDR3 DNA: TGTGCCAGCTATGGGGGGGTCGGGAACACTGAAGCTTTCTTT

D gene: TRBD2
J gene: TRBJ2-5
V gene: TRBV24-1
clone size: -
CDR3 protein: CATSDRTYGPGGETQYF
CDR3 DNA: TGTGCCACCAGTGACCGCACATACGGGCCGGGGGGGGAGACCCAGTACTTC

D gene: TRBD2
J gene: TRBJ2-3
V gene: TRBV25-1
clone size: -
CDR3 protein: CASSEYGSGGAEDTQYF
CDR3 DNA: TGTGCCAGCAGTGAATATGGCAGCGGGGGGGCGGAAGATACGCAGTATTTT

D gene: TRBD2
J gene: TRBJ2-7
V gene: TRBV7-9
clone size: -
CDR3 protein: CASSSRLAGIYEQYF
CDR3 DNA: TGTGCCAGCAGCTCCCGACTAGCGGGGATATACGAGCAGTACTTC

D gene: -
J gene: TRBJ2-1
V gene: TRBV5-1
clone size: few
CDR3 protein: CASSPGGRSNEQFF
CDR3 DNA: TGCGCCAGCAGCCCGGGGGGCCGCAGCAATGAGCAGTTCTTC

D gene: TRBD1
J gene: TRBJ1-6
V gene: TRBV6-5
clone size: few
CDR3 protein: CASSYGQVESPLHF
CDR3 DNA: TGTGCCAGCAGTTATGGACAGGTGGAATCACCCCTCCACTTT

D gene: -
J gene: TRBJ2-7
V gene: TRBV6-5
clone size: -
CDR3 protein: CASGQSSYEQYF
CDR3 DNA: TGTGCCAGCGGACAGAGTTCCTACGAGCAGTACTTC

D gene: TRBD2
J gene: TRBJ2-2
V gene: TRBV20-1
clone size: -
CDR3 protein: CSARSGGDTGELFF
CDR3 DNA: TGCAGTGCTAGATCCGGGGGGGACACCGGGGAGCTGTTTTTT

D gene: TRBD1
J gene: TRBJ2-3
V gene: TRBV12-3/TRBV12-4
clone size: few
CDR3 protein: CASRSKDRGRTDTQYF
CDR3 DNA: TGTGCCAGCAGATCAAAGGACAGGGGACGCACAGATACGCAGTATTTT

D gene: -
J gene: TRBJ2-7
V gene: TRBV12-3/TRBV12-4
clone size: few
CDR3 protein: CASSWDLLYEQYF
CDR3 DNA: TGTGCCAGCAGTTGGGACTTACTTTACGAGCAGTACTTC

D gene: TRBD1
J gene: TRBJ2-7
V gene: TRBV25-1
clone size: once
CDR3 protein: CASSDPGTGEEQYF
CDR3 DNA: TGTGCCAGCAGTGACCCTGGGACAGGGGAAGAGCAGTACTTC

D gene: -
J gene: TRBJ1-4
V gene: TRBV7-9
clone size: few
CDR3 protein: CASSAEFNEKLFF
CDR3 DNA: TGTGCCAGCAGCGCCGAATTTAATGAAAAACTGTTTTTT

D gene: -
J gene: TRBJ2-7
V gene: TRBV4-1
clone size: -
CDR3 protein: CASSQDWEEQYF
CDR3 DNA: TGCGCCAGCAGCCAAGATTGGGAGGAGCAGTACTTC

D gene: TRBD1
J gene: TRBJ2-7
V gene: TRBV5-6
clone size: few
CDR3 protein: CASSLEGALYYEQYF
CDR3 DNA: TGTGCCAGCAGCTTGGAGGGGGCTTTGTACTACGAGCAGTACTTC

D gene: -
J gene: TRBJ2-2
V gene: TRBV24-1
clone size: -
CDR3 protein: CATSGGPGELFF
CDR3 DNA: TGTGCCACGTCCGGGGGTCCCGGGGAGCTGTTTTTT

D gene: TRBD1
J gene: TRBJ2-7
V gene: TRBV29-1
clone size: few
CDR3 protein: CSVRRDSDEQYF
CDR3 DNA: TGCAGCGTGCGCCGGGACAGCGACGAGCAGTACTTC

D gene: -
J gene: TRBJ2-2
V gene: TRBV18
clone size: -
CDR3 protein: CASSPPGTNTGELFF
CDR3 DNA: TGTGCCAGCTCACCACCCGGCACCAACACCGGGGAGCTGTTTTTT

D gene: -
J gene: TRBJ1-5
V gene: TRBV19
clone size: -
CDR3 protein: CASTLNSNQPQHF
CDR3 DNA: TGTGCCAGTACACTAAATAGCAATCAGCCCCAGCATTTT

D gene: -
J gene: TRBJ2-5
V gene: TRBV13
clone size: -
CDR3 protein: CASSLLVNQETQYF
CDR3 DNA: TGTGCCAGCAGCCTCCTAGTCAACCAAGAGACCCAGTACTTC

D gene: TRBD2
J gene: TRBJ2-1
V gene: TRBV12-3/TRBV12-4
clone size: -
CDR3 protein: CASSLAAGGPVDNEQFF
CDR3 DNA: TGTGCCAGCAGTTTGGCAGCGGGGGGCCCAGTTGACAATGAGCAGTTCTTC

D gene: TRBD1
J gene: TRBJ2-3
V gene: TRBV7-9
clone size: -
CDR3 protein: CASSWTGSSTDTQYF
CDR3 DNA: TGTGCCAGCAGCTGGACAGGGTCAAGCACAGATACGCAGTATTTT

D gene: TRBD1
J gene: TRBJ2-1
V gene: TRBV20-1
clone size: few
CDR3 protein: CSASKDRGPYNEQFF
CDR3 DNA: TGCAGTGCTAGTAAGGACAGGGGGCCTTACAATGAGCAGTTCTTC

D gene: -
J gene: TRBJ1-4
V gene: TRBV12-3/TRBV12-4
clone size: few
CDR3 protein: CASSPLWGNEKLFF
CDR3 DNA: TGTGCCAGCAGCCCTCTGTGGGGTAATGAAAAACTGTTTTTT

D gene: TRBD1
J gene: TRBJ2-2
V gene: TRBV12-3/TRBV12-4
clone size: few
CDR3 protein: CASSPIDRVTGELFF
CDR3 DNA: TGTGCCAGCAGCCCCATAGACAGGGTGACCGGGGAGCTGTTTTTT

D gene: -
J gene: TRBJ2-1
V gene: TRBV30
clone size: -
CDR3 protein: CAWSSPGPEQFF
CDR3 DNA: TGTGCCTGGAGCAGCCCGGGCCCGGAGCAGTTCTTC

D gene: -
J gene: TRBJ2-7
V gene: TRBV9
clone size: -
CDR3 protein: CASSVGPAALYEQYF
CDR3 DNA: TGTGCCAGCAGCGTCGGGCCAGCAGCATTATACGAGCAGTACTTC

D gene: -
J gene: TRBJ1-1
V gene: TRBV7-9
clone size: few
CDR3 protein: CASSLSVGGGSTEAFF
CDR3 DNA: TGTGCCAGCAGCTTGTCAGTCGGTGGGGGTAGCACTGAAGCTTTCTTT

D gene: -
J gene: TRBJ2-3
V gene: TRBV12-3/TRBV12-4
clone size: -
CDR3 protein: CASSLRVPTTDTQYF
CDR3 DNA: TGTGCCAGCAGTTTACGCGTCCCCACCACAGATACGCAGTATTTT

D gene: -
J gene: TRBJ2-7
V gene: TRBV20-1
clone size: few
CDR3 protein: CSARDGGFEQYF
CDR3 DNA: TGCAGTGCTAGAGATGGGGGATTCGAGCAGTACTTC

D gene: -
J gene: TRBJ2-7
V gene: TRBV4-2
clone size: many
CDR3 protein: CASSQDRGGAGEQYF
CDR3 DNA: TGTGCCAGCAGCCAAGATCGAGGGGGGGCTGGAGAGCAGTACTTC

D gene: -
J gene: TRBJ2-1
V gene: TRBV27
clone size: few
CDR3 protein: CASSLPTRDEQFF
CDR3 DNA: TGTGCCAGCAGTTTGCCAACTAGAGATGAGCAGTTCTTC

D gene: -
J gene: TRBJ2-5
V gene: TRBV7-9
clone size: -
CDR3 protein: CASSAWESETQYF
CDR3 DNA: TGTGCCAGCAGCGCTTGGGAATCGGAGACCCAGTACTTC

D gene: -
J gene: TRBJ2-7
V gene: TRBV7-2
clone size: -
CDR3 protein: CASSSLRDGRYEQYF
CDR3 DNA: TGTGCCAGCAGTTCACTCCGGGACGGACGTTACGAGCAGTACTTC

D gene: -
J gene: TRBJ2-1
V gene: TRBV27
clone size: few
CDR3 protein: CASSLEDGAPYNEQFF
CDR3 DNA: TGTGCCAGCAGTTTAGAGGACGGGGCTCCCTACAATGAGCAGTTCTTC

D gene: -
J gene: TRBJ2-3
V gene: TRBV5-4
clone size: few
CDR3 protein: CASTEIEGSAADTQYF
CDR3 DNA: TGTGCCAGCACCGAAATTGAGGGGAGTGCAGCAGATACGCAGTATTTT

D gene: TRBD1
J gene: TRBJ2-3
V gene: TRBV20-1
clone size: few
CDR3 protein: CSARDGTGSDTQYF
CDR3 DNA: TGCAGTGCTAGAGACGGGACAGGCAGTGATACGCAGTATTTT

D gene: -
J gene: TRBJ2-3
V gene: TRBV5-5
clone size: -
CDR3 protein: CASSSLGGGNTDTQYF
CDR3 DNA: TGTGCCAGCAGCTCGCTTGGGGGGGGCAACACAGATACGCAGTATTTT

D gene: -
J gene: TRBJ2-1
V gene: TRBV12-3/TRBV12-4
clone size: few
CDR3 protein: CASTLIGVTYNEQFF
CDR3 DNA: TGTGCCAGCACTCTGATCGGGGTGACGTACAATGAGCAGTTCTTC

D gene: -
J gene: TRBJ2-1
V gene: TRBV29-1
clone size: -
CDR3 protein: CSVEDYRGQLTMSRNNEQFF
CDR3 DNA: TGCAGCGTTGAGGATTATAGGGGTCAACTTACAATGAGCAGGAACAATGAGCAGTTCTTC

D gene: -
J gene: TRBJ2-1
V gene: TRBV7-6
clone size: -
CDR3 protein: CASSLVSGVYNEQFF
CDR3 DNA: TGTGCCAGCAGCTTAGTTTCGGGGGTGTACAATGAGCAGTTCTTC

D gene: -
J gene: TRBJ2-1
V gene: TRBV12-3/TRBV12-4
clone size: few
CDR3 protein: CASSLGLPSNEQFF
CDR3 DNA: TGTGCCAGCAGTCTGGGCCTTCCCTCGAATGAGCAGTTCTTC

D gene: -
J gene: TRBJ2-7
V gene: TRBV12-3/TRBV12-4
clone size: -
CDR3 protein: CASSRSSAPTSPGSSYEQYF
CDR3 DNA: TGTGCCAGCAGTCGCTCTTCGGCACCGACCTCCCCGGGCAGCTCCTACGAGCAGTACTTC

D gene: -
J gene: TRBJ2-7
V gene: TRBV4-1
clone size: -
CDR3 protein: CASSQGTGHDEQYF
CDR3 DNA: TGCGCCAGCAGCCAAGGGACCGGGCACGACGAGCAGTACTTC

D gene: -
J gene: TRBJ2-7
V gene: TRBV15
clone size: few
CDR3 protein: CATSRGDYEQYF
CDR3 DNA: TGTGCCACCAGCAGGGGCGATTACGAGCAGTACTTC

D gene: -
J gene: TRBJ2-3
V gene: TRBV29-1
clone size: -
CDR3 protein: CSVEDSYLIGSTDTQYF
CDR3 DNA: TGCAGCGTTGAAGATTCCTACTTGATAGGGAGCACAGATACGCAGTATTTT

D gene: TRBD1
J gene: TRBJ2-1
V gene: TRBV12-3/TRBV12-4
clone size: few
CDR3 protein: CASTPTGGAFNEQFF
CDR3 DNA: TGTGCCAGCACTCCTACAGGGGGCGCGTTCAATGAGCAGTTCTTC

D gene: TRBD1
J gene: TRBJ1-1
V gene: TRBV20-1
clone size: few
CDR3 protein: CSGPGQGKWGTEAFF
CDR3 DNA: TGCAGTGGTCCGGGACAGGGGAAGTGGGGCACTGAAGCTTTCTTT

D gene: TRBD2
J gene: TRBJ2-2
V gene: TRBV20-1
clone size: few
CDR3 protein: CSVTGGAGELFF
CDR3 DNA: TGCAGTGTTACCGGGGGGGCCGGGGAGCTGTTTTTT

D gene: TRBD1
J gene: TRBJ2-5
V gene: TRBV5-6
clone size: few
CDR3 protein: CASSRRQDRETQYF
CDR3 DNA: TGTGCCAGCAGCCGCAGACAGGACAGGGAGACCCAGTACTTC

D gene: -
J gene: TRBJ2-7
V gene: TRBV25-1
clone size: -
CDR3 protein: CASSELRSYEQYF
CDR3 DNA: TGTGCCAGCAGTGAATTAAGGAGCTACGAGCAGTACTTC

D gene: TRBD2
J gene: TRBJ2-7
V gene: TRBV29-1
clone size: -
CDR3 protein: CSASGGENYEQYF
CDR3 DNA: TGCAGCGCTAGCGGGGGGGAAAACTACGAGCAGTACTTC

D gene: TRBD1
J gene: TRBJ2-7
V gene: TRBV12-3/TRBV12-4
clone size: -
CDR3 protein: CASNTGGFSYEQYF
CDR3 DNA: TGTGCCAGCAATACAGGGGGCTTTTCCTACGAGCAGTACTTC